This TCR beta chain was identified in a study of brain T cells in children with intractable seizures. Overall study findings and caveats: HCMV serostatus was not known, and viral specificity came from CDR3 similarity only. Absence of clones before surgery may stem from lower sequencing depth.

Profiling relied on immunoSEQ multiplex PCR, and the TCRdb table lists in-frame clones only, not all of them. This table has 340,000 or so clones, more than 85% appearing once. About this clone: Its antigen is unidentified.

The time point: blood from clinic visit 5 months post-surgery; TSC patient then seizure free. Patients received at least one anti-epileptic drug before surgery. Sample: peripheral blood, taken less than 6 months after surgery. The clonotype originates from a boy under two years old with tuberous sclerosis and intractable seizures.

CDR3 in amino acids: CASSEVPGGIYTEAFF. In nucleotides, the CDR3 is TGTGCCAGCAGTGAAGTTCCAGGGGGAATATACACTGAAGCTTTCTTT. The chain uses TRBV6-1 and TRBJ1-1; 7 bases fit TRBD1. V trimming: 1 base; J trimming: 3 bases; junction bases outside the gene matches: 8. This CDR3 is built from 16 residues. Germline V lookup: CDR1 MNHNS, CDR2 SASEGT.